This TCR beta chain was observed in a study of T cell repertoires and HLA-DP antigens. Study details: Pre-culture CD4+ samples used about 1.1 ug DNA versus about 210 ng for CD137+CD4+ sorts.

Assay used: immunoSEQ multiplex PCR; TCRdb lists only in-frame clones, some missing. The sample has around 90,000 clones, around nine tenths seen once. To note about this clone: Its specificity is not known.

V shed 2 bases and J shed 1 base, with 6 bases lying between them. The CDR3 has 14 residues. Germline CDR1 reads SGHTA; CDR2 reads FQGNSA. What was sequenced was CD4+ T cells from PBMCs. The rearrangement joins TRBV7-2 to TRBJ1-3; no clear D. The source of this sequence is a man aged 50-59 years in good health and CMV-seronegative. This chain's CDR3 is CASSLLGSGNTIYF. For the CDR3, the DNA is TGTGCCAGCAGCTTATTAGGGTCTGGAAACACCATATATTTT.